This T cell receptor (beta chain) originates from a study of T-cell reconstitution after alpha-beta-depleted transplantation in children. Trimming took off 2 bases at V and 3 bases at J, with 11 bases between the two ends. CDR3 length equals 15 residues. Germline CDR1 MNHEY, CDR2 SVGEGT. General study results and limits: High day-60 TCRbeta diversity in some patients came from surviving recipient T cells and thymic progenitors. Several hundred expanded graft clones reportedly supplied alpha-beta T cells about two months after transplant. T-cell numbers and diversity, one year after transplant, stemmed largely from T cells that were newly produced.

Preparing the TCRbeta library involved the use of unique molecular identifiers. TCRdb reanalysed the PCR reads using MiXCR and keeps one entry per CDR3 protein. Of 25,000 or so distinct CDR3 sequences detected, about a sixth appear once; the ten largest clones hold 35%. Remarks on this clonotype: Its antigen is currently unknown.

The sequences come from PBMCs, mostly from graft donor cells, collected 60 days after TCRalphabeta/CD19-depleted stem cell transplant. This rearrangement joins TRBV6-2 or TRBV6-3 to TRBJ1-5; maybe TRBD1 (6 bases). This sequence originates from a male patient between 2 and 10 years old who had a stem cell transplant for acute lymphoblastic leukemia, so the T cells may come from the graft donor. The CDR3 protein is CASSYIQGDNQPQHF. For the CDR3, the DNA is TGTGCCAGCAGTTACATACAGGGCGACAATCAGCCCCAGCATTTT.